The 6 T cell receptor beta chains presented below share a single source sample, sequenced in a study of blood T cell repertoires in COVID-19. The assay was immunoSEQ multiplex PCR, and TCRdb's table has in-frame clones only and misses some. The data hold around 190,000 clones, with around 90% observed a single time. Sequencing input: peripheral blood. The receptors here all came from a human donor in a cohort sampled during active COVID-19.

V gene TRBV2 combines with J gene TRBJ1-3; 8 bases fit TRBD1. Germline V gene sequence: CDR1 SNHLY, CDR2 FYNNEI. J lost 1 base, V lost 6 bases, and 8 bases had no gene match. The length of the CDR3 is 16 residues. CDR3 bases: TGTGCCAGCAGAATAGACAGGGGATCTTCTGGAAACACCATATATTTT. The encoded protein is CASRIDRGSSGNTIYF. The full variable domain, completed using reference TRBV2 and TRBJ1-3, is EPEVTQTPSHQVTQMGQEVILRCVPISNHLYFYWYRQILGQKVEFLVSFYNNEISEKSEIFDDQFSVERPDGSNFTLKIRSTKLEDSAMYFCASRIDRGSSGNTIYFGEGSWLTVV.

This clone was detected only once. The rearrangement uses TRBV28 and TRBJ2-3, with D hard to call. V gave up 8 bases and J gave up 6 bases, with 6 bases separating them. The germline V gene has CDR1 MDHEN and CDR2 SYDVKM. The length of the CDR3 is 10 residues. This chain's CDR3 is CASGQDTQYF. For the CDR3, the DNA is TGTGCCAGCGGGCAGGATACGCAGTATTTT. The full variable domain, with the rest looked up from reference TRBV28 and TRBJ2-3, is DVKVTQSSRYLVKRTGEKVFLECVQDMDHENMFWYRQDPGLGLRLIYFSYDVKMKEKGDIPEGYSVSREKKERFSLILESASTNQTSMYLCASGQDTQYFGPGTRLTVL.

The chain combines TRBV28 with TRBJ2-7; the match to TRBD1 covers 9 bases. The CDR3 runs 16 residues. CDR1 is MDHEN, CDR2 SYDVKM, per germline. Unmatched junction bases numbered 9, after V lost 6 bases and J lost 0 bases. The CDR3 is CASRPGTGWTSYEQYF. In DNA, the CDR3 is TGTGCCAGCAGACCAGGGACAGGGTGGACCTCCTACGAGCAGTACTTC.

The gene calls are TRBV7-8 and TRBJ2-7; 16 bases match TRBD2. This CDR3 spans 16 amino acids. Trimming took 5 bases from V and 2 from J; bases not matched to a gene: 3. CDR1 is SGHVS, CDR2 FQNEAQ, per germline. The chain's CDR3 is CASSPGTSGRAYEQYF. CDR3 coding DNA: TGTGCCAGCAGCCCCGGGACTAGCGGGAGGGCCTACGAGCAGTACTTC.

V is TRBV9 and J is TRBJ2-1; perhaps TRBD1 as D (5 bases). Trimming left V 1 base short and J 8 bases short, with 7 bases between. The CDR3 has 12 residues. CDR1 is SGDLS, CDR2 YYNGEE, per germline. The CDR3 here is CASSVQGDEQFF. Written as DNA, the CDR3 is TGTGCCAGCAGCGTACAGGGTGATGAGCAGTTCTTC. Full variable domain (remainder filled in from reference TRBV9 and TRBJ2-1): DSGVTQTPKHLITATGQRVTLRCSPRSGDLSVYWYQQSLDQGLQFLIQYYNGEERAKGNILERFSAQQFPDLHSELNLSSLELGDSALYFCASSVQGDEQFFGPGTRLTVL.

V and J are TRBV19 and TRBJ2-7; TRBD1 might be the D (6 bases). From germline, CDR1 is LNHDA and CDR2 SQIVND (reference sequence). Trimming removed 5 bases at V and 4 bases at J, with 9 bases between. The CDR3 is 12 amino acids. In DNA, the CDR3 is TGTGCCAGTAGTGCCGGACAGTACGAGCAGTACTTC. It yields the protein CASSAGQYEQYF.